This T cell receptor beta chain was recorded in a study of CXCR3-negative and CXCR3-positive naive CD8 T cells (dated by TCRdb to between 2018 and 2021). For context, the study as a whole: In total, some 130 million TRB reads were obtained, corresponding to roughly 1.5 +/- 0.3 million reads per library. Data from roughly twelve donors, pooled across two independent experiments, went into the diversity and physicochemical repertoire analyses. Naive subsets from five or six donors and memory cells from 3 donors were included in the TRBV-TRBJ cluster analysis. Broad study findings and their caveats: Within the same donor, TRBV-TRBJ usage looked similar between naive CXCR3-negative and CXCR3-positive cells, but memory cells had distinct patterns. Because surface CD5, which is linked to self-reactivity in mice, was comparable between the naive subsets, TCR interaction strength was also inferred from the physicochemical properties of TRB CDR3s. Repertoire diversity was comparably high in both naive subsets but much lower in memory CD8+ T cells. Compared with CXCR3-negative naive cells, CXCR3-positive naive cells had TRB CDR3s with higher hydrophobicity (lower Kidera factor 4), lower energy, and higher strength and volume indices. CXCR3 expression partially decreased after cryopreservation, so most assays used freshly isolated PBMCs.

The CDR3 runs 16 residues from the cysteine to the phenylalanine. The DNA sequence is not available. The germline V gene (reference sequence) provides CDR1 SEHNR and CDR2 FQNEAQ. For every CD8+ T cell subset, approximately 330,000 cells were flow-sorted straight into RLT lysis buffer, and each subset was sorted in triplicate. To exclude memory contaminants, naive CD8+ T cells were stringently defined as CD45RO-CCR7+CD27+CD95-. Peripheral blood mononuclear cells were isolated from buffy coats by standard density gradient centrifugation. A FACSAria III was used to flow-sort naive CD8+ T cells into CXCR3-negative and CXCR3-positive populations. An RNeasy Mini Kit was used to extract total RNA from the sorted cells. The sequencing machine was a NextSeq 550. The Human TCR Profiling Kit (MiLaboratory) was used to make UMI-labeled 5' RACE TRB cDNA libraries. cDNA synthesis used the entire amount of extracted RNA, and PCR amplification then used the entire amount of cDNA produced. Libraries were prepared in parallel with an identical number of PCR cycles. Per the source publication's procedure: With a requirement of at least two reads per UMI, MIGEC and MiXCR extracted about 50,000 +/- 10,000 unique UMI-labeled TRB cDNA molecules per library. On average, each library contained approximately 40,000 +/- 10,000 functional in-frame TRB CDR3 nucleotide clonotypes without stop codons. Diversity metrics, including normalized Shannon-Wiener and Chao1, were computed in VDJtools after downsampling to 5000 UMI-labeled TRB molecules per sample. Clonotype-size-weighted physicochemical properties of the central five CDR3 residues (interaction energy, strength, volume and Kidera factor 4) were computed in VDJtools. TCRdb reprocessed the reads and provides one entry for every CDR3 protein sequence; no DNA is given. These V and J calls rely on TCRdb rather than the paper's analysis. This sample's clone table shows roughly 130,000 distinct CDR3 sequences. The ten largest clonotypes hold 0.59% of the sample.

Regarding this clonotype: Its binding antigen is unknown.

The sequencing sample was made of naive CXCR3+ CD8+ T cells from blood. The cell subset or site tag for this specimen amounts to: CD45RO-CCR7+CD27+CD95- naive CD8+ T cells expressing CXCR3 (TNR3+). The TCR was taken from a human donor in good health. Some clones in this sample may be carry-over from other donors' samples. Recombination joined TRBV7-9 with TRBJ2-7; the TCRdb call, TRBD2, lacks DNA for checking. The CDR3 region: CASSFRSGGDPNEQYF.